The clone carrying this T cell receptor beta chain was counted many times. Its antigen is not known. TCRdb redid the calling of the 5' RACE reads with MiXCR, one entry per CDR3 protein. The sample includes 60,000 to 90,000 distinct CDR3 sequences, roughly a tenth of them seen just once. This record comes from a study of neurological immune-mediated disorders. Whole-study results and caveats: The highest TCR clonal expansion occurred in HTLV-1-associated myelopathy; multiple sclerosis fell below healthy controls.

Time point here: longitudinal time-point 1 (baseline). The TCR sequence derives from a man aged 25-45 years in good health. The sample taken for sequencing was PBMCs.

The CDR3 nucleotides are TGTGCCAGCAGTGAAGTAAGCCGGGAGACCCAGTACTTC. Amino acid sequence: CASSEVSRETQYF. The chain has TRBV25-1 and TRBJ2-5; D is undetermined. Germline V gene lookup returns CDR1 MGHDK and CDR2 SYGVNS. The CDR3 runs to 13 residues. The ends were cut back, 2 bases at V and 5 bases at J, with 9 bases in the middle.